Reported below is one T cell receptor beta chain. Its recognized antigen is unknown. Qualities for individual bases were not recorded, and no much larger clone is one base off. This sample is part of a study of shared clonotypes between healthy human individuals (TCRdb year 2020). In the study overall: A few men and a couple of women, aged 18 to 49 years, made up the cohort. To estimate repertoire size and how much clonotypes are shared between individuals, the study performed deep sequencing of blood TCR repertoires from five healthy adults. To increase sequencing depth and limit assay-specific biases, different laboratories used diverse techniques to prepare libraries and sequence TCR repertoires. Leukapheresis yielded between about 0.9 and 9.5 billion PBMCs per donor.

The research as a whole found: Pairwise subsampling led to the expectation that sequencing depth would affect the degree of clonotype sharing among donors. Sampling was restricted to blood, and TCR repertoires in tissues likely differ from the TCR repertoires found in blood. Because the study included only a small number of donors, the genetic and exposure-history diversity represented was limited.

TCR CDR3 regions were amplified from genomic DNA by multiplex PCR using the deep immunoSEQ assay. Extracted genomic DNA from each cell subset was distributed evenly across all wells of several immunoSEQ 96-well plates, and each plate was treated as a replicate. For unsorted PBMC, each replicate PCR was loaded with around 300 ng genomic DNA, equivalent to 30,000 or so T cell genomes. Ten immunoSEQ deep assay plates were used to sequence unsorted PBMC genomic DNA. The purified libraries were quantified using a Qubit 3.0 fluorometer, sized with a Bioanalyzer 2100, and then quantified again using the KAPA Library Quantification kit. Each immunoSEQ 96-well plate was sequenced on its own single-read 150-cycle Illumina NextSeq 550 flow cell. Concerning the study's data processing: Because the immunoSEQ output held only junctional sequences and lacked quality scores, the filtering could not match the filtering applied to full-length reads. To assign V/J genes and CDR3, sequences were annotated using PyIR, a Python wrapper for IgBLAST v1.9, with IMGT germline references. Reads were filtered out if the reads had weak V/J assignments (E-value above 1e-6), no CDR3, stop codons, out-of-frame junctions, or ambiguous translated residues. V3J clonotypes were defined by identical inferred V gene, J gene, and CDR3 amino acid sequence. Percentage overlap between repertoires was computed as shared unique clonotypes divided by the size of the smaller repertoire. Repertoire richness was assessed with RTK rarefaction, the Chao1 estimator, and Recon v2.1 estimates of unobserved clonotypes. Sourced from immuneACCESS, this table was stored by TCRdb with only in-frame sequences that have V and J called. A share of the clones is absent; for the studies checked, an unresolved V gene accounts for under half, and the remainder has no known explanation. From that table come the V and J calls and clone size; the DNA was used to work out D and trimming. This sample holds approximately 500,000 clones; around 80% were observed only once. The ten top clones hold more than 10% of the sample.

In the germline V gene, CDR1 corresponds to MNHNS and CDR2 to SASEGT. The CDR3 runs 19 residues from the cysteine to the phenylalanine. Only the CDR3 region is kept as DNA, spanning 57 bases read in frame from base 1. The V and J ends are trimmed by 4 bases and 3 bases, leaving 27 bases between them. The donors were healthy, HIV-negative adults who had no recently reported acute infections or vaccinations. All donors were Caucasian adults living in Nashville, Tennessee, USA. For unsorted samples, about 90 million PBMCs were counted and genomic DNA was extracted with the QIAamp DNA Blood Mini kit. After blood collection by leukapheresis, PBMCs were isolated using Ficoll-Histopaque density gradient centrifugation and then cryopreserved in the vapor phase of liquid nitrogen.

This receptor chain uses TRBV6-1 and TRBJ1-1; perhaps TRBD1 is the D gene, with 5 bases matching. The receptor was isolated from a woman aged 40-49 years in good health. Some clones in this sample may be carry-over from other donors' samples. Sequencing input: PBMCs. The CDR3 amino acid sequence is: CASSVGLWGLKGRHTEAFF. The bases read TGTGCCAGCAGTGTAGGTTTATGGGGACTAAAAGGCAGGCACACTGAAGCTTTCTTT.